This paragraph reports one TCR beta chain. It lacks a known antigen. There are no base qualities to consult, and no much larger clone falls within one base. This sample stems from a study of CD8+ T cells in alopecia areata (dated by TCRdb to between 2017 and 2018). Concerning the study at large: Treated patients were enrolled in an open-label pilot trial of oral tofacitinib at 5 to 10 mg twice daily for moderate-to-severe alopecia areata. The SALT score, which quantifies the percentage of affected scalp surface area, was used to measure disease severity in treated patients. RNA was obtained with the PAXgene miRNA kit for fixed scalp, the miRNeasy kit for PBMCs, and the RNeasy kit for mouse skin. In both human patients and the C3H/HeJ mouse model, the study applied high-throughput TCRbeta sequencing to look at T cell clonal expansion in alopecia areata. Tofacitinib was given for 6 to 18 months, followed by 6 months of follow-up off drug to assess delayed response and recurrence. Patients on tofacitinib were biopsied at baseline and after 4 and 24 weeks of treatment, and several of the patients also had a later scalp biopsy. Scalp clonality was compared across normal scalp (n=4), patchy alopecia areata scalp (n=8), and alopecia totalis/universalis scalp (n=8). Human TCRbeta sequencing covered scalp tissue and sorted CD4+ and CD8+ peripheral blood T cells from patchy and totalis/universalis alopecia areata patients and healthy controls. TCRbeta CDR3 regions were amplified by immunoSEQ multiplex PCR using 35 Vbeta forward and 13 Jbeta reverse primers. Beyond this particular receptor, the publication reports: Tofacitinib significantly lowered scalp clonality and the number of expanded CD8+ clones among the top 100 scalp clones. Compared with normal scalp, lesional scalp, particularly in alopecia totalis/universalis, had higher clonality and more expanded CD8+ clones, which suggests antigenic drive. Scalp TCR repertoire analysis is complicated because resident alphabeta T cells in normal human skin are also sequenced, whereas mouse skin is dominated by gammadelta T cells. Because the treated cohort was small and included a single nonresponder, larger studies are needed to assess links between baseline CD8+ expansion and response. Many expanded lesional clones were found to persist in scalp and blood during tofacitinib treatment, and relapse after treatment cessation may be partly explained by this persistence. Shared TCR sequences between patients were less evident than in mice, which may be partly attributable to HLA diversity in the patient population.

CDR1 and CDR2, looked up from the germline V gene (reference sequence), are GTSNPN and SVGIG. Measured from the cysteine to the phenylalanine, the CDR3 is 13 residues long. Solely the CDR3 DNA is kept, with 39 bases framed from the first base. The germline V and J ends show losses of 5 bases and 5 bases respectively, and no gene match explains 6 bases of the junction. The library came from the immunoSEQ multiplex PCR assay. RNA was extracted from all samples and reverse transcribed into cDNA, which served as template for TCR sequencing. First-strand cDNA was synthesized with SuperScript III using a 2:1 mix of oligo-dT and random hexamers. A synthetic immune receptor repertoire was used to measure amplification bias, and any remaining bias was corrected computationally. Per the original workflow: Raw reads were preprocessed to remove errors, and CDR3 was defined by IMGT conventions from the conserved cysteine to phenylalanine. Clonality was calculated as 1 minus Shannon entropy normalized by log2 of the number of productive unique TCRs. Whether each scalp clone was CD4 or CD8 was inferred by checking scalp TCRbeta sequences against the CD4 and CD8 repertoires from sorted blood. Here the immuneACCESS table is served through TCRdb, limited to in-frame sequences with V and J called. Missing clones are a known gap in these copies; in checked studies unresolved V genes cover under half, and the rest lacks a known reason. From that table come the V and J calls and clone size; the DNA was used to work out D and trimming. The sample table lists some 190,000 clones, approximately 50% of them with a count of one. About a tenth of the sample comes from the top ten.

Explained via the paper, the treatment or condition label denotes: oral pan-JAK inhibitor, 5-10 mg twice daily. From alopecia areata patients, peripheral blood was collected along with lesional scalp punch biopsies. PBMCs were isolated by density centrifugation and stained for CD3, CD4 and CD8, after which CD4+ and CD8+ T cells were sorted on a FACSAria. The starting material was CD8+ T cells sorted from blood, obtained between weeks 51 and 52, from a patient treated with tofacitinib. Recombination joined TRBV30 with TRBJ2-7; TRBD1 agrees with 10 junctional bases. The TCR originated in a human donor with alopecia areata. The nucleotide sequence reads as follows: TGTGCCTGGGACCGGGACAGGGGAGACGAGCAGTACTTC. This sequence encodes CAWDRDRGDEQYF.